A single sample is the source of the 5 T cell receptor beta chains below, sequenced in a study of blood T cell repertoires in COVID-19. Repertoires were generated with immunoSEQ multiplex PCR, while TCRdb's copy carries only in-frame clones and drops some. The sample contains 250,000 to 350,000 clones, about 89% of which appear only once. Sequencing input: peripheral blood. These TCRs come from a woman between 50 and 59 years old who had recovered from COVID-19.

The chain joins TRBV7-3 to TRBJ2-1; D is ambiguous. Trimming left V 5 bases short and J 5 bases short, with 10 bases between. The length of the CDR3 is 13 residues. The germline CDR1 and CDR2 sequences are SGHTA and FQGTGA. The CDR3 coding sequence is TGTGCCAGCAGCGCTTCTCGCGACAATGAGCAGTTCTTC. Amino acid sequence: CASSASRDNEQFF.

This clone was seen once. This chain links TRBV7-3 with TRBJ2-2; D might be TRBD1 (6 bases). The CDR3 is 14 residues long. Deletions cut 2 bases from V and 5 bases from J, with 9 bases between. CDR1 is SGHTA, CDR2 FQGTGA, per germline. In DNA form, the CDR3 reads TGTGCCAGCAGCTTAGACAGGTGGACCGGGGAGCTGTTTTTT. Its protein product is CASSLDRWTGELFF.

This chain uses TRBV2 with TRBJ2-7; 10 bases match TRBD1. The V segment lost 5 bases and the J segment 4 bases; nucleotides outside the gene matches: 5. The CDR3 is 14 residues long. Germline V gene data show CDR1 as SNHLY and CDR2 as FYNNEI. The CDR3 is CASSIRDRGYEQYF. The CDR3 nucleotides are TGTGCCAGCAGTATCCGGGACAGGGGTTACGAGCAGTACTTC.

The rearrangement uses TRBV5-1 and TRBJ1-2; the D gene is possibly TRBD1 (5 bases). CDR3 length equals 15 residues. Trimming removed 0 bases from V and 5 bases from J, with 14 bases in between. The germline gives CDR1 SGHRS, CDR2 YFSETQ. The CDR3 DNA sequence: TGCGCCAGCAGCTTGGAGGTGACAGCTCGTTATGGCTACACCTTC. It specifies CASSLEVTARYGYTF.

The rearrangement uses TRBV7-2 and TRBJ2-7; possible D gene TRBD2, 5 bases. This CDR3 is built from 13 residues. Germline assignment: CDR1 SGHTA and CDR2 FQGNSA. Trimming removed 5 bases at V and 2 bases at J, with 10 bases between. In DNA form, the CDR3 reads TGTGCCAGCAGCCTCGAGCGGCCCTACGAGCAGTACTTC. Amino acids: CASSLERPYEQYF.